Below are 27 T cell receptor beta chains sequenced from a single sample in a study of Ad26.COV2.S vaccination and SARS-CoV-2 variants. TCRdb keeps only in-frame clones here, not all; method: immunoSEQ multiplex PCR. The sample gives about 350,000 clones, about 89% of which show up once; approximately 5% is in the top ten. Treatment noted: approximately 18 received Ad26.COV2.S at low or high dose, single or two shots; 5 received placebo; per-sample allocation not given. Sample collection was performed on day 63 after the first vaccine or placebo injection. This material consisted of peripheral blood, taken in a trial of Ad26.COV2.S vaccine versus placebo. All receptors come from a person aged 18-60 years who received the Ad26.COV2.S COVID-19 vaccine or a placebo.

This chain links TRBV5-1 with TRBJ2-7; tentatively, D is TRBD2 (6 bases). V lost 2 bases to trimming and J lost 0 bases, with 9 bases between them. CDR3 length: 14 residues. Germline V gene lookup returns CDR1 SGHRS and CDR2 YFSETQ. CDR3 nucleotide sequence: TGCGCCAGCAGCTTAGGACTAAGCTCCTACGAGCAGTACTTC. It encodes CASSLGLSSYEQYF.

The chain joins TRBV4-1 to TRBJ2-3, with no clear D. Germline-derived CDR1 and CDR2 are MGHRA and YSYEKL. The CDR3 totals 14 residues. V gave up 2 bases and J gave up 8 bases, with 14 bases separating them. The CDR3 DNA follows: TGCGCCAGCAGCCAACAAGAGGTAGTGGGTACGCAGTATTTT. Its translation is CASSQQEVVGTQYF.

The rearrangement links TRBV12-5 to TRBJ2-5; 8 nucleotides agree with TRBD2. Germline V CDR1 and CDR2: LGHNT, FRNRAP. The CDR3 covers 13 residues. Trimming cost V 4 bases and J 7 bases; bases outside gene matches: 5. The CDR3 is CASGSSGSGTQYF. For the CDR3, the DNA is TGTGCTAGTGGTTCGAGCGGGAGTGGGACCCAGTACTTC. The full variable domain, rest sourced from reference TRBV12-5 and TRBJ2-5, is DARVTQTPRHKVTEMGQEVTMRCQPILGHNTVFWYRQTMMQGLELLAYFRNRAPLDDSGMPKDRFSAEMPDATLATLKIQPSEPRDSAVYFCASGSSGSGTQYFGPGTRLLVL.

The chain recombines TRBV6-6 with TRBJ2-7; 7 positions match TRBD1. In germline, CDR1 is MNHNY, CDR2 SVGAGI (reference sequence). The CDR3 sequence is 14 residues long. V gave up 5 bases and J gave up 1 base; unmatched junction bases: 5. This CDR3 is CASSTPTGSYEQYF. The CDR3 DNA is TGTGCCAGCAGTACTCCGACAGGGTCCTACGAGCAGTACTTC.

The CDR3 is CASSPGQGTNTGELFF. The DNA of the CDR3 is TGTGCCAGCTCACCGGGACAGGGAACGAACACCGGGGAGCTGTTTTTT. This chain uses TRBV18 with TRBJ2-2; the match to TRBD1 covers 9 bases. Germline CDR1 KGHSH, CDR2 LQKENI. The CDR3 is 16 residues long. The ends lost 3 bases at V and 0 bases at J; junction bases unmatched: 2.

The chain employs TRBV28 and TRBJ1-1, with 8 bases aligning to TRBD1. Germline CDR1 is MDHEN and CDR2 is SYDVKM. CDR3 size: 14 residues. V dropped 6 bases and J dropped 2; count of bases not matched to a gene: 5. CDR3 DNA: TGTGCCAGCAGATATCCAGGGGGCAACACTGAAGCTTTCTTT. As protein: CASRYPGGNTEAFF.

The genes are TRBV28 and TRBJ2-5, with no clear D. The CDR3 covers 11 residues. V lost 4 bases and J 4 bases, leaving 4 bases between the germline ends. The germline gives CDR1 MDHEN, CDR2 SYDVKM. CDR3 loop: CASSSRETQYF. DNA for the CDR3: TGTGCCAGCAGTTCGCGAGAGACCCAGTACTTC.

The gene calls are TRBV5-1 and TRBJ1-3; 7 nucleotides agree with TRBD1. CDR1 and CDR2 from the germline V gene are SGHRS and YFSETQ. This CDR3 has 15 residues. The junction had 2 bases not matched to a gene; V was cut back by 0 bases and J by 2 bases. CDR3 nucleotide sequence: TGCGCCAGCAGCTTGGCAGGGGGACCTGGAAACACCATATATTTT. It codes for CASSLAGGPGNTIYF.

CDR3 nucleotides: TGTGCCAGCAGTCCCCCGGACCTCCCCGCCGGGGAGCTGTTTTTT. This encodes CASSPPDLPAGELFF. The chain employs TRBV28 and TRBJ2-2, with unresolved D. The CDR3 has 15 amino acids. The V gene lost 5 bases and the J gene lost 6 bases, with 16 bases spanning the gap. Germline V lookup: CDR1 MDHEN, CDR2 SYDVKM.

The chain combines TRBV4-2 with TRBJ2-1; 8 bases are a match to TRBD2. The CDR3 length is 16 residues. V lost 4 bases to trimming and J lost 5 bases; unmatched junction nucleotides: 10. The germline CDR1 and CDR2 sequences are LGHNA and YNFKEQ. CDR3 protein: CASSLIGTGGNNEQFF. In DNA form, the CDR3 reads TGTGCCAGCAGCCTAATCGGAACGGGGGGGAACAATGAGCAGTTCTTC.

The chain uses TRBV6-1 and TRBJ1-1; a possible D gene is TRBD1 (6 bases). The V gene's germline CDR1 is MNHNS and CDR2 SASEGT. Between the trimmed V and J ends, which lost 0 bases and 6 bases, there was a span of 17 bases. This CDR3 is built from 16 residues. The CDR3 spells CASSEARQGGRSEAFF. For the CDR3, the DNA is TGTGCCAGCAGTGAAGCGCGTCAAGGGGGGAGGTCTGAAGCTTTCTTT.

The chain combines TRBV18 with TRBJ2-2, with D maybe TRBD1 (6 bases). Germline CDR1 and CDR2: KGHSH and LQKENI. The germline V and J ends were trimmed by 2 bases and 0 bases, with 19 bases remaining between them. There are 19 residues in the CDR3. DNA of the CDR3: TGTGCCAGCTCACCATTACCCCCCGTACAGGGCTCGAACACCGGGGAGCTGTTTTTT. Translation: CASSPLPPVQGSNTGELFF.

In this sample, this clone turned up once. V and J are TRBV18 and TRBJ2-5; no clear D gene. The CDR3 length is 13 residues. Trimming cost V 4 bases and J 2 bases, with 8 bases left between them. CDR1 and CDR2 (germline): KGHSH, LQKENI. The CDR3 region has the DNA TGTGCCAGCTCACTGTCCTCTCAAGAGACCCAGTACTTC. This translates into CASSLSSQETQYF.

The V call is TRBV4-2, the J call TRBJ2-1; TRBD2 matches at 9 bases. Losses at the gene ends were 4 bases for V and 3 bases for J; bases not matched to a gene: 4. Per germline, CDR1 LGHNA and CDR2 YNFKEQ. The CDR3 is made up of 15 amino acids. The CDR3 nucleotides read TGTGCCAGCAGCCGAGAACTAGCGGGCTACAATGAGCAGTTCTTC. Protein product: CASSRELAGYNEQFF.

The J gene is TRBJ2-7, the V gene TRBV9, with D tentatively TRBD2 (6 bases). CDR1 is SGDLS, CDR2 YYNGEE, per germline. V was trimmed by 0 bases and J by 2 bases, leaving 12 bases between them. CDR3 length: 15 residues. CDR3 sequence reads: CASSVGQGGPYEQYF. CDR3 DNA: TGTGCCAGCAGCGTAGGCCAGGGAGGACCCTACGAGCAGTACTTC.

The V gene is TRBV15, the J gene TRBJ2-5, with 10 bases matching TRBD2. Per the germline V gene, CDR1 is LNHNV and CDR2 is YYDKDF (reference sequence). V gave up 0 bases and J gave up 4 bases; unmatched junction bases: 2. This CDR3 has 15 residues. CDR3 loop: CATSRDLAGAETQYF. CDR3 nucleotide sequence: TGTGCCACCAGCAGAGATCTAGCGGGGGCAGAGACCCAGTACTTC.

This rearrangement joins TRBV7-9 to TRBJ1-2; 7 bases agree with TRBD1. V gave up 5 bases and J gave up 4 bases; unmatched junction bases: 13. CDR1 and CDR2 from the germline V gene are SEHNR and FQNEAQ (reference sequence). This CDR3 comprises 16 residues. In DNA, the CDR3 is TGTGCCAGCAGCCCAAGACAGGGTGGGACCGGCTATGGCTACACCTTC. Amino acids: CASSPRQGGTGYGYTF.

This chain connects TRBV9 to TRBJ2-1; the D is unclear. This CDR3 comprises 15 residues. V lost 5 bases to trimming and J lost 0 bases, with 12 bases between them. Germline loops: CDR1 SGDLS, CDR2 YYNGEE. The CDR3 DNA is TGTGCCAGCAGTGAAGACTCGAGCTCCTACAATGAGCAGTTCTTC. This translates into CASSEDSSSYNEQFF. Together with reference TRBV9 and TRBJ2-1, the CDR3 gives the full variable domain: DSGVTQTPKHLITATGQRVTLRCSPRSGDLSVYWYQQSLDQGLQFLIQYYNGEERAKGNILERFSAQQFPDLHSELNLSSLELGDSALYFCASSEDSSSYNEQFFGPGTRLTVL.

V is TRBV28 and J is TRBJ1-2, with TRBD1 matching 7 bases. Trimming took 4 bases from V and 5 from J; bases not matched to a gene: 4. CDR1 is MDHEN and CDR2 is SYDVKM in the germline V gene. The CDR3 consists of 13 residues. Here the CDR3 DNA reads TGTGCCAGCAGTTCCGGGACAGCTTATGGCTACACCTTC. It yields the protein CASSSGTAYGYTF.

The chain links TRBV6-5 to TRBJ2-1; D is possibly TRBD2 (5 bases). This CDR3 has 14 residues. Trimming shortened V by 6 bases and J by 3 bases, and 12 bases separated the two germline ends. Germline values: CDR1 MNHEY, CDR2 SVGAGI. The DNA for the CDR3 is TGTGCCAGCAGCCGAGGGCGCGTCTACAATGAGCAGTTCTTC. Translated: CASSRGRVYNEQFF.

The gene calls are TRBV28 and TRBJ2-7; no clear D. Germline CDR1 is MDHEN and CDR2 is SYDVKM. V dropped 1 base and J dropped 7 bases, with 8 bases sitting between them. The CDR3 loop spans 12 amino acids. The CDR3 DNA sequence: TGTGCCAGCAGTTTATTAATAGGGGAGCAGTACTTC. Translated, it gives CASSLLIGEQYF. The whole variable domain, remainder taken from reference TRBV28 and TRBJ2-7, is DVKVTQSSRYLVKRTGEKVFLECVQDMDHENMFWYRQDPGLGLRLIYFSYDVKMKEKGDIPEGYSVSREKKERFSLILESASTNQTSMYLCASSLLIGEQYFGPGTRLTVT.

The chain uses TRBV29-1 and TRBJ1-3; D call uncertain. The CDR3 totals 17 residues. Germline-derived CDR1 and CDR2 are SQVTM and ANQGSEA. Deletions cut 7 bases from V and 1 base from J, with 23 bases between. In DNA form, the CDR3 reads TGCAGCGCGATACCGACGGAATTGGATAAATCTGGAAACACCATATATTTT. Translating it yields CSAIPTELDKSGNTIYF.

The chain combines TRBV29-1 with TRBJ1-1, with 10 bases matching TRBD1. The V segment lost 6 bases and the J segment 3 bases; nucleotides outside the gene matches: 7. The CDR3 covers 14 residues. Germline V CDR1 and CDR2: SQVTM, ANQGSEA. The CDR3 reads CSVSTGGGDTEAFF. CDR3 nucleotide sequence: TGCAGCGTCTCGACAGGGGGCGGGGACACTGAAGCTTTCTTT.

Regarding this clone: Distinct nucleotide sequences in the sample also encode this CDR3. The J gene is TRBJ2-2, the V gene TRBV27; tentatively, D is TRBD1 or TRBD2 (5 bases each). Trimming removed 2 bases from V and 3 bases from J, with 7 bases in between. In germline, CDR1 is MNHEY, CDR2 SMNVEV (reference sequence). CDR3 size: 14 residues. CDR3 in amino acids: CASSLGGYTGELFF. The CDR3 DNA sequence: TGTGCCAGCAGTTTAGGGGGATACACCGGGGAGCTGTTTTTT.

The chain uses TRBV7-9 and TRBJ2-7; unclear D gene. The germline V and J ends were trimmed by 5 bases and 0 bases, with 11 bases remaining between them. CDR1 is SEHNR and CDR2 is FQNEAQ in the germline V gene (reference sequence). CDR3 length: 14 residues. This CDR3 is CASSADGVSYEQYF. The CDR3 DNA reads as TGTGCCAGCAGCGCGGACGGAGTCTCCTACGAGCAGTACTTC.

The rearrangement links TRBV2 to TRBJ2-1; the D gene is possibly TRBD2 (6 bases). V lost 1 base to trimming and J lost 3 bases, with 13 bases between them. Germline V lookup: CDR1 SNHLY, CDR2 FYNNEI. This CDR3 is 16 amino acids long. CDR3 DNA: TGTGCCAGCAGTGAAGAGTTGGGAGGTGGCTACAATGAGCAGTTCTTC. Its protein product is CASSEELGGGYNEQFF. Complete variable domain (other parts from reference TRBV2 and TRBJ2-1): EPEVTQTPSHQVTQMGQEVILRCVPISNHLYFYWYRQILGQKVEFLVSFYNNEISEKSEIFDDQFSVERPDGSNFTLKIRSTKLEDSAMYFCASSEELGGGYNEQFFGPGTRLTVL.

This chain links TRBV7-6 with TRBJ2-3, with D hard to call. The CDR3 loop spans 14 amino acids. Trimming left V 3 bases short and J 0 bases short, with 7 bases between. CDR1 is SGHVS, CDR2 FNYEAQ, per germline. For the CDR3, the DNA is TGTGCCAGCAGCTTTGCGGCTAGCACAGATACGCAGTATTTT. This gives the protein CASSFAASTDTQYF.